This T cell receptor beta chain originates from a study of beta chain features in type 1 diabetes. This CDR3 contains 16 residues. With 4 bases removed from V and 5 bases from J, the gap between germline ends came to 21 bases. From germline, CDR1 is SGHRS and CDR2 YFSETQ. Expressed TCRB transcripts were sequenced because the isolated RNA had all been reverse transcribed beforehand. Produced via immunoSEQ multiplex PCR; TCRdb's table is partial and in-frame only. The sample lists 250,000 or so clones, less than 35% occurring once. The chain has TRBV5-1 and TRBJ2-5, with a possible D match to TRBD2 (7 bases). Source material: central memory CD4+ T cells from blood. The receptor's source is a man aged 25 to 40 in good health. In DNA form, the CDR3 reads TGCGCCAGCAGCCCCTCCAGGGGAGGGGATTGGGAGACCCAGTACTTC. It translates to CASSPSRGGDWETQYF.